Following are 5 T cell receptor beta chains from one sample sequenced in a study of OX40 agonist ivuxolimab in advanced cancers. The data were produced by immunoSEQ multiplex PCR, yet TCRdb's version contains in-frame clones alone and is incomplete. Altogether roughly 32,000 clones are present, approximately 78% being singletons, with the ten largest covering over 2.5%. Sequencing used CD4+ or CD8+ T cells sorted from blood, obtained in a trial of the OX40 agonist ivuxolimab. These receptors all come from an adult with an advanced solid tumor such as melanoma, head and neck, liver or kidney cancer.

V is TRBV28 and J is TRBJ1-2; no clear D. Trimming shortened V by 5 bases and J by 10 bases, and 11 bases separated the two germline ends. Germline-derived CDR1 and CDR2 are MDHEN and SYDVKM. The CDR3 loop spans 11 amino acids. The DNA of the CDR3 is TGTGCCAGCAGTGGGCGAGATTCCTACACCTTC. Protein: CASSGRDSYTF.

The gene calls are TRBV28 and TRBJ1-3; 8 bases align to TRBD1. Trimming removed 8 bases from V and 0 bases from J; junction bases left unmatched: 6. The CDR3 loop spans 15 amino acids. Germline V gene sequence: CDR1 MDHEN, CDR2 SYDVKM. This chain's CDR3 is CASSEQGDSGNTIYF. DNA of the CDR3: TGTGCCAGCTCGGAACAGGGGGACTCTGGAAACACCATATATTTT.

The chain couples TRBV5-3 to TRBJ1-4; unclear D gene. TRBV5-3 is an ORF for which the function is uncertain. Trimming removed 3 bases from V and 7 bases from J, with 7 bases in between. This CDR3 is 12 amino acids long. CDR3 DNA: TGTGCCAGAAGCTCAACAGCTGAAAAACTGTTTTTT. It translates to CARSSTAEKLFF.

The J gene is TRBJ1-4, the V gene TRBV9; D may be TRBD1 (6 bases). Between the trimmed V and J ends, which lost 0 bases and 7 bases, there was a span of 10 bases. The CDR3 length is 14 residues. Germline V CDR1 and CDR2: SGDLS, YYNGEE. CDR3 sequence reads: CASSVEGRGEKLFF. In DNA, the CDR3 is TGTGCCAGCAGCGTAGAGGGCAGGGGTGAAAAACTGTTTTTT.

The chain employs TRBV7-2 and TRBJ2-3, with 11 bases lining up with TRBD2. The CDR3 is 19 residues long. Germline CDR1 reads SGHTA; CDR2 reads FQGNSA. V lost 3 bases and J lost 5; bases outside the gene matches: 16. CDR3 in DNA: TGTGCCAGCAGCTTTTATGGGGCTAGCGGGGGGCCGGGGGGAGATACGCAGTATTTT. This gives the protein CASSFYGASGGPGGDTQYF.